The clone carrying this T cell receptor (beta chain) was detected once. What it recognizes is unknown. These data are taken from a study of T cell responses to AZD1222 COVID-19 vaccine. Study-level information: Timing groups of about 4 and about 12 weeks for second doses were pooled.

Germline V gene sequence: CDR1 ENHRY, CDR2 SYGVKD. V gave up 4 bases and J gave up 8 bases, with 9 bases separating them. CDR3 size: 12 residues. Libraries were prepared by immunoSEQ multiplex PCR; TCRdb keeps only in-frame clonotypes and omits some of them. The repertoire includes about 130,000 clones, roughly 90% of them detected once, and under 2% sits in the top ten. Study-level findings and limits: At study baseline, merely six AZD1222 recipients were seropositive. Increased Spike-specific TCR breadth and depth were observed after two AZD1222 doses. Across spike, vaccine-associated CD4 TCRs were found, dominant at 160-218 and 743-854.

This chain joins TRBV10-3 and TRBJ2-1; no clear D. This specimen was peripheral blood, taken on day 0 of AZD1222 vaccination. The origin of this receptor is an adult in good health. In DNA form, the CDR3 reads TGTGCCATCAGTGCGATAGCCTATGAGCAGTTCTTC. Translation: CAISAIAYEQFF.